What follows describes a single T cell receptor (beta chain). The antigen remains unidentified. This specimen comes from a study of OX40 agonist ivuxolimab in advanced cancers. The CDR3 spans 13 residues. V was clipped by 4 bases and J by 4 bases, with 10 bases between them. Sequenced by immunoSEQ multiplex PCR; TCRdb stores in-frame clones only, minus some. This sample has about 79,000 clones; around 92% occur once, and the top ten carry 7.1%. Whole-study findings and limits: Clonal expansion was among the lowest in partial responders at 0.1-3.0 mg/kg, especially CD8+. Clonal expansion was seen in CD4+ and CD8+ blood T cells by week 6 at 0.1 to 3.0 mg/kg. Some patients who did not respond also had low normalized T-cell clonal expansion.

V gene TRBV23-1 combines with J gene TRBJ2-5; tentatively, D is TRBD2 (6 bases). TRBV23-1 is designated an ORF whose function remains uncertain. The sample was CD4+ or CD8+ T cells sorted from blood, taken in a trial of the OX40 agonist ivuxolimab. The sequence derives from an adult with an advanced solid tumor such as melanoma, head and neck, liver or kidney cancer. DNA for the CDR3: TGCGCCAGCAGTCCCCAGGGAGGAGAGACCCAGTACTTC. Its protein is CASSPQGGETQYF.